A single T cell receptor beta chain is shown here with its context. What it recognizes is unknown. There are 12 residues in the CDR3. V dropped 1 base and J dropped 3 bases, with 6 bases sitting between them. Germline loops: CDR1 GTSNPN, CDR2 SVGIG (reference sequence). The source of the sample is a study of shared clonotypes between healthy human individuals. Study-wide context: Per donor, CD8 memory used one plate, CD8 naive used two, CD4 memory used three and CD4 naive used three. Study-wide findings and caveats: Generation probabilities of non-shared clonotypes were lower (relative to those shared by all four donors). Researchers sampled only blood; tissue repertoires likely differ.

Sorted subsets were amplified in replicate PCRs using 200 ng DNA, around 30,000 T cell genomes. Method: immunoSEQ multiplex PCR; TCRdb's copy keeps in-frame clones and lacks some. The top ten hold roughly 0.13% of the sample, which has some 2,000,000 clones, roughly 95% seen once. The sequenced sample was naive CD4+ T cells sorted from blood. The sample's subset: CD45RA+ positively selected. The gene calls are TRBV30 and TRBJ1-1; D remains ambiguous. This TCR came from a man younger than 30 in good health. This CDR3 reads CAWSGVDTEAFF. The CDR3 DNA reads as TGTGCCTGGAGTGGGGTGGACACTGAAGCTTTCTTT.